This T cell receptor (beta chain) was recovered during a study of T-cell memory formation after mild COVID-19. Study-wide findings and caveats: CD4/CD8 balance held among clones contracting day 15 to 85, and later expanders leaned CD4+. Among CD4+ contracting clones, most were CM and EM, and CD8+ ones EMRA. Several responding clones turned up in pre-infection memory, indicating that cross-reactive memory may have taken part.

With regard to this clonotype: Its specificity is unknown.

The germline CDR1 and CDR2 sequences are LGHNA and YSLEER. With 0 bases removed from V and 6 bases from J, the gap between germline ends came to 11 bases. The CDR3 is 14 residues long. TCRdb re-called the 5' RACE reads through MiXCR, storing one row per CDR3 protein. The data show 200,000 to 250,000 distinct CDR3 sequences, 9.5% seen once. V usage is TRBV4-3 and J usage is TRBJ1-1; a possible D gene is TRBD1 (5 bases). The sample was PBMCs or a T cell subset sorted from them (not recorded which). This receptor was identified in a man between 18 and 35 years old who had mild COVID-19 (a few samples of this study predate the infection). Cell type and time point are not known. CDR3 amino acids: CASSQDRGPPEAFF. The CDR3 DNA is TGCGCCAGCAGCCAAGATAGGGGACCCCCTGAAGCTTTCTTT.